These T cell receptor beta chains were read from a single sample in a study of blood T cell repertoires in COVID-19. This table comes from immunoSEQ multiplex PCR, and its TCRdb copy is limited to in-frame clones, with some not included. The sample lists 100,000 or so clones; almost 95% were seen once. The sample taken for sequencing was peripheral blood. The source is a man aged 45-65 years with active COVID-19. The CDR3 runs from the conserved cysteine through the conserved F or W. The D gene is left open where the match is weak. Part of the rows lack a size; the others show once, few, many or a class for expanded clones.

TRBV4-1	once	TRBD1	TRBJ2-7	CASSPSGTGVFYEQYF	TGCGCCAGCAGCCCGTCTGGGACAGGGGTTTTCTACGAGCAGTACTTC
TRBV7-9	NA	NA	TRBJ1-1	CASSLMVGGTEAFF	TGTGCCAGCAGCTTGATGGTCGGGGGCACTGAAGCTTTCTTT
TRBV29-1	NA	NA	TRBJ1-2	CSVEAWPGDTF	TGCAGCGTTGAAGCCTGGCCGGGGGACACCTTC
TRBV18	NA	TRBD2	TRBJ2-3	CASSPRLPALAGRTDTQYF	TGTGCCAGCTCACCGAGACTCCCCGCCCTAGCGGGACGCACAGATACGCAGTATTTT
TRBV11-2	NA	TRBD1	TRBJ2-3	CASSFLTGGDTQYF	TGTGCCAGCAGCTTTTTGACAGGGGGGGATACGCAGTATTTT
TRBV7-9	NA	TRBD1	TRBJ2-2	CASSRGGGTGELFF	TGTGCCAGCAGCCGAGGGGGCGGCACCGGGGAGCTGTTTTTT
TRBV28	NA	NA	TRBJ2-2	CASSEGGPNTGELFF	TGTGCCAGCAGTGAGGGAGGCCCGAACACCGGGGAGCTGTTTTTT
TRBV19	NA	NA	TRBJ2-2	CASSIKDSYTGELFF	TGTGCCAGTAGTATAAAGGACTCCTACACCGGGGAGCTGTTTTTT
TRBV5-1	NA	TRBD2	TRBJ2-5	CASSLGLWGGEETQYF	TGCGCCAGCAGCTTGGGGTTATGGGGAGGGGAAGAGACCCAGTACTTC
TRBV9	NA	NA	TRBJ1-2	CASSALGLPRDGYTF	TGTGCCAGCAGCGCTCTTGGACTTCCGAGGGATGGCTACACCTTC
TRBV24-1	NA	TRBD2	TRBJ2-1	CATGRSGRGYNEQFF	TGTGCCACCGGCCGTAGCGGGAGAGGGTACAATGAGCAGTTCTTC
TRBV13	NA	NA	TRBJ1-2	CASSLGSRAGYYGYTF	TGTGCCAGCAGCTTAGGTTCCAGGGCGGGGTACTATGGCTACACCTTC
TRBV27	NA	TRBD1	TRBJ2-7	CASRTTATGTEQYF	TGTGCCAGCAGGACGACGGCGACAGGGACCGAGCAGTACTTC
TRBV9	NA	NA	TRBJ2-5	CASSARWGRERMETQYF	TGTGCCAGCAGCGCGCGCTGGGGGCGGGAGCGGATGGAGACCCAGTACTTC
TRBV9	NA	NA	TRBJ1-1	CASSVGTMNTEAFF	TGTGCCAGCAGCGTTGGCACGATGAACACTGAAGCTTTCTTT
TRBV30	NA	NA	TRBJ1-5	CAWSGEGNQPQHF	TGTGCCTGGAGTGGGGAGGGCAATCAGCCCCAGCATTTT
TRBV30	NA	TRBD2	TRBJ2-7	CAWSREAYEQYF	TGTGCCTGGAGTCGGGAGGCCTACGAGCAGTACTTC
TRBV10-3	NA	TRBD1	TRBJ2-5	CAISTGDSQETQYF	TGTGCCATCAGTACAGGGGACAGCCAAGAGACCCAGTACTTC
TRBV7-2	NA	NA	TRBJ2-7	CASSKTLAPTFEQYF	TGTGCCAGCAGCAAAACACTAGCTCCCACCTTCGAGCAGTACTTC
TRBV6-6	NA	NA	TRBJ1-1	CASSLFGGPPMNTEAFF	TGTGCCAGCAGTCTCTTCGGGGGACCCCCGATGAACACTGAAGCTTTCTTT
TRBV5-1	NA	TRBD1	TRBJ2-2	CASSSGTGTHTGELFF	TGCGCCAGCAGCTCCGGGACAGGGACCCACACCGGGGAGCTGTTTTTT
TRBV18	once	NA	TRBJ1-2	CASSPESGSGNYGYTF	TGTGCCAGCTCACCGGAATCGGGGTCTGGTAACTATGGCTACACCTTC
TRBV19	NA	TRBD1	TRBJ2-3	CASSSGTDNTDTQYF	TGTGCCAGTAGTTCAGGGACAGATAACACAGATACGCAGTATTTT
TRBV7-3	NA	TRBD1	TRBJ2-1	CASSPNGPTGEQFF	TGTGCCAGCAGCCCAAACGGCCCGACAGGGGAACAGTTCTTC
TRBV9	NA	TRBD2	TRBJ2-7	CASSVGTSGTYEQYF	TGTGCCAGCAGCGTAGGGACTAGCGGAACCTACGAGCAGTACTTC
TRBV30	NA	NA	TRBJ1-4	CAWSTGGTLLATNEKLFF	TGTGCCTGGAGTACGGGGGGGACACTACTTGCGACTAATGAAAAACTGTTTTTT
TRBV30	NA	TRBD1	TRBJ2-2	CAWNGPGQGGTGELFF	TGTGCCTGGAACGGACCGGGACAGGGGGGCACCGGGGAGCTGTTTTTT
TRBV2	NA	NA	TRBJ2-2	CASSPQGTGELFF	TGTGCCAGCAGCCCACAGGGAACCGGGGAGCTGTTTTTT
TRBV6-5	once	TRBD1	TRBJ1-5	CASRRDRESNQPQHF	TGTGCCAGCAGAAGGGACAGAGAGAGCAATCAGCCCCAGCATTTT
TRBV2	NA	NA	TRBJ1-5	CASSESGSHQPQHF	TGTGCCAGCAGTGAAAGCGGGAGTCACCAGCCCCAGCATTTT
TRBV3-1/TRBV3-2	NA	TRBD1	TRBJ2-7	CASSHGTVQEQYF	TGTGCCAGCAGCCATGGGACAGTGCAAGAGCAGTACTTC
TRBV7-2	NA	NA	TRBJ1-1	CASSSPTGDEAFF	TGTGCCAGCAGCTCCCCAACGGGAGACGAAGCTTTCTTT
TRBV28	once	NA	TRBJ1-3	CASAGYSGNTIYF	TGTGCAAGCGCAGGCTACTCTGGAAACACCATATATTTT
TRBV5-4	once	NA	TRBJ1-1	CASSQGLQNTEAFF	TGTGCCAGCAGCCAGGGACTCCAGAACACTGAAGCTTTCTTT
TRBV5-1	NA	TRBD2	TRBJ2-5	CASSTGLAGDVETQYF	TGCGCCAGCAGCACGGGACTAGCGGGAGACGTTGAGACCCAGTACTTC
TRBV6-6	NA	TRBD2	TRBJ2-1	CASSNPGLGNEQFF	TGTGCCAGCAGTAATCCGGGACTAGGCAATGAGCAGTTCTTC
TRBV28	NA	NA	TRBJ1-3	CASSLRNTIYF	TGTGCCAGCAGTCTAAGAAACACCATATATTTT
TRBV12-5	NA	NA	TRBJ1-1	CASGNSLNTEAFF	TGTGCTAGTGGGAACAGCCTGAACACTGAAGCTTTCTTT
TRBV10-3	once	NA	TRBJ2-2	CAIRPGAGENSNTGELFF	TGTGCCATCAGGCCCGGGGCAGGGGAGAATTCGAACACCGGGGAGCTGTTTTTT
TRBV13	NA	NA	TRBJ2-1	CASSLRASSTVYNEQFF	TGTGCCAGCAGCTTAAGGGCTAGCTCGACCGTTTACAATGAGCAGTTCTTC
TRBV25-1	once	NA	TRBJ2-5	CASGGTPGETQYF	TGTGCCAGCGGGGGCACCCCGGGGGAGACCCAGTACTTC
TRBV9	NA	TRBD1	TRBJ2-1	CASSNRGQDNEQFF	TGTGCCAGCAGCAACAGGGGACAGGACAATGAGCAGTTCTTC
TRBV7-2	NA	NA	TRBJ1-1	CASSPTQGEAFF	TGTGCCAGCAGCCCTACACAGGGCGAAGCTTTCTTT
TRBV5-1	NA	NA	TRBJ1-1	CASSLDGLGAFF	TGCGCCAGCAGCTTGGATGGGCTGGGAGCTTTCTTT
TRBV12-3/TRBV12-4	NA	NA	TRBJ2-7	CASRSAAGYEQYF	TGTGCCAGCAGATCCGCTGCAGGTTACGAGCAGTACTTC
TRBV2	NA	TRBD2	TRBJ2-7	CASSETTSGRRLDEQYF	TGTGCCAGCAGTGAAACGACTAGCGGGAGGAGGTTAGACGAGCAGTACTTC
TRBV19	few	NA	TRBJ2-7	CASRGGDYEQYF	TGTGCCAGTAGAGGGGGAGACTACGAGCAGTACTTC
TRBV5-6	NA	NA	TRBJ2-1	CASSLLREQFF	TGTGCCAGCAGCTTGCTACGGGAGCAGTTCTTC
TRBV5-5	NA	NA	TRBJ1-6	CASSSGHMVAPLHF	TGTGCCAGCAGCTCGGGACACATGGTAGCACCCCTCCACTTT
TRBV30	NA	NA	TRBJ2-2	CAWSTSFKLFF	TGTGCCTGGAGTACTAGCTTTAAGCTGTTTTTT
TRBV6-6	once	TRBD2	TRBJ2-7	CASTRTSGSYEQYF	TGTGCCAGCACCAGGACTAGCGGGTCCTACGAGCAGTACTTC
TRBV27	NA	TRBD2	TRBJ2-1	CASTGLAGGPENEQFF	TGTGCCAGCACGGGACTAGCGGGAGGGCCGGAAAATGAGCAGTTCTTC
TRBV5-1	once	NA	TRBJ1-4	CASSPGTRGEKLFF	TGCGCCAGCAGCCCCGGAACGAGGGGGGAAAAACTGTTTTTT
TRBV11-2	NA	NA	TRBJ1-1	CASNQGKNTEAFF	TGTGCCAGCAACCAGGGGAAGAACACTGAAGCTTTCTTT
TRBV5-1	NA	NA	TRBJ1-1	CASSSDSGRRAFF	TGCGCCAGCAGCTCGGACAGCGGCCGGCGGGCTTTCTTT
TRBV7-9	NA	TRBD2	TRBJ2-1	CASSSLAGAYNEQFF	TGTGCCAGCAGCTCCCTAGCGGGAGCTTACAATGAGCAGTTCTTC
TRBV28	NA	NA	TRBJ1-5	CASSSNNQPQHF	TGTGCCAGCAGTTCCAACAATCAGCCCCAGCATTTT
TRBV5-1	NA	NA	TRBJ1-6	CASSLSTASSYNSPLHF	TGCGCCAGCAGCTTATCGACAGCCAGCTCCTATAATTCACCCCTCCACTTT